This T cell receptor beta chain was documented in a study of T cells in Graves' hyperthyroidism and ophthalmopathy (dated by TCRdb to between 2018 and 2020). Background for the entire study: Peripheral blood samples were taken at the time of initial diagnosis, prior to any treatment. A discovery cohort of about a hundred patients, approximately 45 with Graves' ophthalmopathy and roughly 59 with stable Graves' hyperthyroidism, was used to find distinguishing TCR V-J signatures. An independent validation cohort of fewer than 20 hyperthyroidism patients and 15 or so patients who later progressed to ophthalmopathy tested prospective prediction of ophthalmopathy. For training and testing, the 80 to 100 patients in the discovery cohort were randomly divided in a 7:3 ratio. Thyroid tissue and blood T-cell repertoires from about 6 Graves' hyperthyroidism patients were also compared in the study. After blood sampling, hyperthyroidism patients were treated with methimazole at a starting dose of 30 mg daily, and ophthalmopathy patients were treated with high-dose intravenous methylprednisolone. TCR Vbeta CDR3 sequencing of fewer than 150 peripheral blood samples (over 40 ophthalmopathy, about 75 hyperthyroidism and some 17 progressor patients) is reported in the paper.

In the ophthalmopathy patients, disease was moderately to severely active, with a Clinical Activity Score of 3 or more, a NOSPECS grade of 4 or more, and a duration of less than 3 months. Patients with uncontrolled infections, other autoimmune diseases, pregnancy or lactation were excluded. Diagnoses were based on clinical symptoms, serum thyroxine and TRAb, thyroid ultrasound and orbital computed tomography. Ficoll-Paque density gradient centrifugation was used to isolate PBMCs from about 9 ml of fresh peripheral blood. Total RNA was extracted using Trizol reagent, and RNA quality was assessed on an Agilent 2100 Bioanalyzer. The CDR3 runs 20 amino acids, cysteine and phenylalanine included. Solely the CDR3 DNA is kept, with 60 bases framed from the first base. Compared with germline, V lacks 5 bases and J lacks 0 bases; bases without a gene match: 19. Looking up the germline V gene yields CDR1 SGHVS and CDR2 FNYEAQ.

Points on this clonotype: This clone's antigen is unknown. Per-base quality was not reported, and no clone a single base away is much larger than it.

Summary of the overall study and its limitations: A 13 V-J signature model separated ophthalmopathy from stable hyperthyroidism, with 87.88% sensitivity and 81% to 83% specificity in cross-validation and 80%/75% in testing. Most expanded thyroid clonotypes (frequency above 0.001) were also found in blood, which suggests that blood repertoires may mirror thyroid immune responses. No statistical method was used to fix the sample size in advance, and group allocation was not hidden from the investigators. During validation, the model predicted progression to ophthalmopathy a median of about 6.5 months ahead of onset, with around 71% sensitivity and under 85% specificity.

Amplification of TCR beta CDR3 regions was carried out from RNA transcripts. The first round of RT-PCR for the TCR CDR3 was performed with the HTBI primer set and the Qiagen OneStep RT-PCR kit. A second multiplex PCR round built the libraries, followed by size selection and purification. The libraries were sequenced on an Illumina HiSeq2000 using paired-end 100 bp reads. The paper's processing steps were these. Raw data were processed with SOAPnuke, discarding reads with adapters, uncalled bases, mean Phred below 15, or no exact constant-primer or identifier match. High-quality paired reads were merged with COPE v1.2.5, and unique nucleotide sequences were defined as clonotypes. MiTCR v1.1 was used to align the clonotypes against IMGT TRBV, TRBD and TRBJ reference segments. Only V-J combinations with frequency above 0.0001, covering 98% to 99.2% of repertoires, were analysed. A TCS score was defined as the ratio between F50 (clonal expansion) and ExV (chaos), using BLOSUM62-based TCRdist between CDR3 peptides within each V-J. Welch's t-statistics and random forest reduced 500 to 550 V-J features to about 13, which were used in a naive Bayes classifier (R e1071). TCRdb reprocessing: public reads trimmed at Q25 with fastp, clones called with MiXCR, in-frame beta chains kept. Each CDR3 protein gets just one entry, which takes the most common genes and DNA from the rows behind it. For this entry, the V and J calls and clone size follow TCRdb and not the study's own pipeline. A total of more than 350,000 distinct CDR3 sequences appear in this sample, 13% to 15% of them only once. Of the sample, around 20% falls within the top ten clones.

The chain uses TRBV7-6 and TRBJ2-7, with 10 bases aligning to TRBD1. Sequences were obtained from blood. The receptor comes from a woman aged 25 to 45 with Graves' ophthalmopathy. Here is the DNA: TGTGCCAGCAGCCCGGGACAGGGGATTCACCGTCAACCGTCCTCCTACGAGCAGTACTTC. Its protein reads: CASSPGQGIHRQPSSYEQYF.